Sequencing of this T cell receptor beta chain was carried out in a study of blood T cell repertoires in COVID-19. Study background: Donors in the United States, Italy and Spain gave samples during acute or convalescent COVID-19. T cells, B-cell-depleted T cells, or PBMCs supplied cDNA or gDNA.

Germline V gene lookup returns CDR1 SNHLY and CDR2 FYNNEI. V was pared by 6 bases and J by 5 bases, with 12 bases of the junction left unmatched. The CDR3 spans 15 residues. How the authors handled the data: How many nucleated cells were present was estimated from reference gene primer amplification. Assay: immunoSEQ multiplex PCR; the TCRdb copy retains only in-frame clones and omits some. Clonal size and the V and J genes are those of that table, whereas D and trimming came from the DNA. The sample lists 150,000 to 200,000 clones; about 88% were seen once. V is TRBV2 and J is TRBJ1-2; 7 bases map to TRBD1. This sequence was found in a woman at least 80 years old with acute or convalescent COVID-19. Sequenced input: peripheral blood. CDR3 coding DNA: TGTGCCAGCAGGAGGGGGCAGGGAAGAGGGTATGGCTACACCTTC. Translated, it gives CASRRGQGRGYGYTF.